Listed below are T cell receptor beta chains from one sample, sequenced in a study of OX40 agonist ivuxolimab in advanced cancers. Clones were sequenced by immunoSEQ multiplex PCR, and TCRdb holds only the in-frame ones, with some missing. Found here are 95,000 to 110,000 clones, more than 85% of them singletons; the top ten hold about 1.2%. The sequencing used CD4+ or CD8+ T cells sorted from blood, collected in a trial of the OX40 agonist ivuxolimab. These TCRs come from an adult with an advanced solid tumor such as melanoma, head and neck, liver or kidney cancer. CDR3s include the opening cysteine and the closing phenylalanine or tryptophan. A D gene is named only where the DNA matches it firmly. Not every row has a clone size; where given, it reads once, few, many or a size class.

>TRBV6-6|TRBD1|TRBJ1-1|-
TGTGCCAGCAGTGGGACAGTGAACACTGAAGCTTTCTTT
CASSGTVNTEAFF
>TRBV2|TRBD2|TRBJ2-2|-
TGTGCCAGCAGTGGCCTAGCGGGAGCCACCGGGGAGCTGTTTTTT
CASSGLAGATGELFF
>TRBV6-5|-|TRBJ1-2|-
TGTGCCAGCAGTTACTCCGGGAATACCCTCAACTATGGCTACACCTTC
CASSYSGNTLNYGYTF
>TRBV14|TRBD1|TRBJ1-3|-
TGTGCCAGCAGCCATCAACAGGGGATGGTAGGAAACACCATATATTTT
CASSHQQGMVGNTIYF
>TRBV5-4|TRBD1|TRBJ2-7|-
TGTGCCAGCAGCCCGGCCGGGACAGGGGCCCACGAGCAGTACTTC
CASSPAGTGAHEQYF
>TRBV5-6|TRBD2|TRBJ2-2|-
TGTGCCAGCAGCTCTGGAGGAGGGACTAGATTGATCACCGGGGAGCTGTTTTTT
CASSSGGGTRLITGELFF
>TRBV30|-|TRBJ1-5|-
TGTGCCTGGAGTGTACTGGCAGGGAGGTGGAAGCCCCAGCATTTT
CAWSVLAGRWKPQHF
>TRBV7-6|-|TRBJ1-2|-
TGTGCCAGCAGCTTGGCTGGCAGCTATGGCTACACCTTC
CASSLAGSYGYTF
>TRBV7-3|-|TRBJ1-1|-
TGTGCCAGCAGCCCCCCGGGGGCCAGCGGATCCACTGAAGCTTTCTTT
CASSPPGASGSTEAFF
>TRBV5-4|TRBD1|TRBJ2-7|-
TGTGCCAGCAGCTTGCTAGGAAGGGCCTCGACAGGGGAGACCTACGAGCAGTACTTC
CASSLLGRASTGETYEQYF
>TRBV7-3|-|TRBJ2-2|-
TGTGCCAGCAGCCCAAGTGGGGGGTTTAACACCGGGGAGCTGTTTTTT
CASSPSGGFNTGELFF
>TRBV27|-|TRBJ2-1|-
TGTGCCAGCAGTTTATCTCCGGGACACGTACTAGGAGGGCAGTTCTTC
CASSLSPGHVLGGQFF
>TRBV7-3|TRBD2|TRBJ2-1|-
TGTGCCAGCAGCCCAATAGCGGGAGGGCCCGGTGAGCAGTTCTTC
CASSPIAGGPGEQFF
>TRBV10-1|-|TRBJ2-1|-
TGCGCCAGCAGTGAGTCCCGGGGAAACTCCTACAATGAGCAGTTCTTC
CASSESRGNSYNEQFF
>TRBV19|TRBD2|TRBJ2-7|-
TGTGCCAGTAGCAGGGGGACTAGCGGGAGGGCTGGGGAGCAGTACTTC
CASSRGTSGRAGEQYF
>TRBV27|TRBD1|TRBJ1-4|-
TGTGCCAGCTCTCCCCGAAAGGGAGGGGGCCAAGGTGAAAAACTGTTTTTT
CASSPRKGGGQGEKLFF
>TRBV28|-|TRBJ2-7|-
TGTGCCAGCAGTTTCGTGTACCCGGTTGGCTACGAGCAGTACTTC
CASSFVYPVGYEQYF
>TRBV29-1|TRBD2|TRBJ2-1|-
TGCAGCGTTGGGGGACTAGCGACATACAATGAGCAGTTCTTC
CSVGGLATYNEQFF
>TRBV2|-|TRBJ2-2|-
TGTGCCAGCAGGAACAGGGTAGGCACCGGGGAGCTGTTTTTT
CASRNRVGTGELFF
>TRBV18|-|TRBJ1-3|-
TGTGCCAGCTCACCCGGGACTGCTAGCTCTGGAAACACCATATATTTT
CASSPGTASSGNTIYF
>TRBV6-5|-|TRBJ1-2|-
TGTGCCAGCAGGAGGGACTCGGCGGAGGGCTATGGCTACACCTTC
CASRRDSAEGYGYTF
>TRBV10-3|TRBD1|TRBJ2-7|-
TGTGCCATCAGTGAAGGACAGGGGGAAACCTACGAGCAGTACTTC
CAISEGQGETYEQYF
>TRBV2|TRBD1|TRBJ2-5|once
TGTGCCAGCAGTCGGACAGGTCCAGAGACCCAGTACTTC
CASSRTGPETQYF
>TRBV9|TRBD2|TRBJ2-3|-
TGTGCCAGCAGCGTAGCGGCTAGCGGGCTCACAGATACGCAGTATTTT
CASSVAASGLTDTQYF
>TRBV19|TRBD1|TRBJ2-7|-
TGTGCCAGTTCAGGACAGGGTGGGTCCTACGAGCAGTACTTC
CASSGQGGSYEQYF
>TRBV10-3|-|TRBJ1-4|-
TGTGCCATCACCCGTGGTGAGGGCGAAAAACTGTTTTTT
CAITRGEGEKLFF
>TRBV7-2|-|TRBJ2-7|-
TGTGCCAGCAGCTTATCAGGAGTCTACGAGCAGTACTTC
CASSLSGVYEQYF
>TRBV5-1|-|TRBJ2-2|-
TGCGCCAGCAGCTTGGTGACGACCGGGAGACGTCACACCGGGGAGCTGTTTTTT
CASSLVTTGRRHTGELFF
>TRBV5-5|TRBD1|TRBJ1-2|-
TGTGCCAGCAGCTTGGCCGTAGGCAGGGGGATTCTCGGCTACACCTTC
CASSLAVGRGILGYTF
>TRBV14|-|TRBJ2-5|-
TGTGCCAGCAGCCAGGGTGCCCAAGAGACCCAGTACTTC
CASSQGAQETQYF
>TRBV27|-|TRBJ2-3|-
TGTGCCAGTTCCCGTGCACCGTACACAGATACGCAGTATTTT
CASSRAPYTDTQYF
>TRBV18|-|TRBJ2-5|-
TGTGCCAGCTCACCCGGGCGTCCGACTACCGCCCTCCTAGAGACCCAGTACTTC
CASSPGRPTTALLETQYF
>TRBV19|-|TRBJ1-1|-
TGTGCCAGTAGTATATCCAGGCTTACTGAAGCTTTCTTT
CASSISRLTEAFF
>TRBV11-1|-|TRBJ1-4|-
TGTGCCAGCAGCCTCGGACTGGGGGAAAAACTGTTTTTT
CASSLGLGEKLFF
>TRBV14|TRBD2|TRBJ2-1|-
TGTGCCAGCAGCCAAGATCGCGGGAGGGCCTACAATGAGCAGTTCTTC
CASSQDRGRAYNEQFF
>TRBV9|-|TRBJ1-1|-
TGTGCCAGCACACAAATACAGGGTCTAGGCACTGAAGCTTTCTTT
CASTQIQGLGTEAFF